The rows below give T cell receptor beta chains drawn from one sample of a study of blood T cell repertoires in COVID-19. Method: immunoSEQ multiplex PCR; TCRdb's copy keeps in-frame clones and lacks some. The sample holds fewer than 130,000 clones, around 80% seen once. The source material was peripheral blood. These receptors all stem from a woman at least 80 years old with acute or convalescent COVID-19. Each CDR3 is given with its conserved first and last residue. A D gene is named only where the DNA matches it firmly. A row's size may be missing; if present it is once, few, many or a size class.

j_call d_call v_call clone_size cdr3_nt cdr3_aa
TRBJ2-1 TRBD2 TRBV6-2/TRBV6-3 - TGTGCCAGCAGTTACAGGACTAGCGGGCTCTCCTACAATGAGCAGTTCTTC CASSYRTSGLSYNEQFF
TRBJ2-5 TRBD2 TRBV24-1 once TGTGCCACCAGTGATTTAGGACTAGCGGGGGAGACCCAGTACTTC CATSDLGLAGETQYF
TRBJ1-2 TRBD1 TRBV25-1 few TGTGCCAGCAGTGGACAGGGTTTTAACTATGGCTACACCTTC CASSGQGFNYGYTF
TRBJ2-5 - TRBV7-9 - TGTGCCAGCAGCTTCATAGAGACCCAGTACTTC CASSFIETQYF
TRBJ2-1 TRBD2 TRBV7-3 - TGTGCCAGCAGCCTGGGACTAGGAAGAGGGAGTTCCTACAATGAGCAGTTCTTC CASSLGLGRGSSYNEQFF
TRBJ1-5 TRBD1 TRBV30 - TGTGCCTGGGGACAACAGGGGAACCAGCCCCAGCATTTT CAWGQQGNQPQHF
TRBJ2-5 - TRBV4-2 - TGTGCCAGCAGCCAGGGACTCCAAGAGACCCAGTACTTC CASSQGLQETQYF
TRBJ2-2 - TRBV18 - TGTGCCAGCTCACCGACCGGGGTCGATAAAGAGCTGTTTTTT CASSPTGVDKELFF
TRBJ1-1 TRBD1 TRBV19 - TGTGCCAGTAGTATAGGTACAGGGGGAACTGAAGCTTTCTTT CASSIGTGGTEAFF
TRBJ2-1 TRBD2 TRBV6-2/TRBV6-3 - TGTGCCAGCAGCCCCCGACTAGCTGCCCTCATCGAGCAGTTCTTC CASSPRLAALIEQFF
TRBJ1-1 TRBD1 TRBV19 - TGTGCCAGTAGTATAACGGGACAGGGGAACACTGAAGCTTTCTTT CASSITGQGNTEAFF
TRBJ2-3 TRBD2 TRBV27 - TGTGCCAGCAGTTTCGGCGCTAGCGGGAGAAGTGGAGATACGCAGTATTTT CASSFGASGRSGDTQYF
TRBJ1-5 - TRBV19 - TGTGCCAGTAGTATCCAAGGGGATCAGCCCCAGCATTTT CASSIQGDQPQHF
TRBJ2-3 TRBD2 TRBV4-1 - TGCGCCAGCAGCCAAGATTACGGGACTAGCGCGTTCACAGATACGCAGTATTTT CASSQDYGTSAFTDTQYF
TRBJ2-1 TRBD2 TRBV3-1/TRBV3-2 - TGTGCCAGCAGCCAAGAAAGACTAGCGGGGGACAATGAGCAGTTCTTC CASSQERLAGDNEQFF
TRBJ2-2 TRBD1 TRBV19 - TGTGCCAGTAGTATAGGGACAGGGCGTGACACCGGGGAGCTGTTTTTT CASSIGTGRDTGELFF
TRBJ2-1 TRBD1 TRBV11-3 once TGTGCCAGCAGCTTGGGGACAGGGGGCTACAATGAGCAGTTCTTC CASSLGTGGYNEQFF
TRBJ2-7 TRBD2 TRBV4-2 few TGTGCCAGCAGCCAAGATTTACTAGCGGGAGGGGGTAACTCCTACGAGCAGTACTTC CASSQDLLAGGGNSYEQYF